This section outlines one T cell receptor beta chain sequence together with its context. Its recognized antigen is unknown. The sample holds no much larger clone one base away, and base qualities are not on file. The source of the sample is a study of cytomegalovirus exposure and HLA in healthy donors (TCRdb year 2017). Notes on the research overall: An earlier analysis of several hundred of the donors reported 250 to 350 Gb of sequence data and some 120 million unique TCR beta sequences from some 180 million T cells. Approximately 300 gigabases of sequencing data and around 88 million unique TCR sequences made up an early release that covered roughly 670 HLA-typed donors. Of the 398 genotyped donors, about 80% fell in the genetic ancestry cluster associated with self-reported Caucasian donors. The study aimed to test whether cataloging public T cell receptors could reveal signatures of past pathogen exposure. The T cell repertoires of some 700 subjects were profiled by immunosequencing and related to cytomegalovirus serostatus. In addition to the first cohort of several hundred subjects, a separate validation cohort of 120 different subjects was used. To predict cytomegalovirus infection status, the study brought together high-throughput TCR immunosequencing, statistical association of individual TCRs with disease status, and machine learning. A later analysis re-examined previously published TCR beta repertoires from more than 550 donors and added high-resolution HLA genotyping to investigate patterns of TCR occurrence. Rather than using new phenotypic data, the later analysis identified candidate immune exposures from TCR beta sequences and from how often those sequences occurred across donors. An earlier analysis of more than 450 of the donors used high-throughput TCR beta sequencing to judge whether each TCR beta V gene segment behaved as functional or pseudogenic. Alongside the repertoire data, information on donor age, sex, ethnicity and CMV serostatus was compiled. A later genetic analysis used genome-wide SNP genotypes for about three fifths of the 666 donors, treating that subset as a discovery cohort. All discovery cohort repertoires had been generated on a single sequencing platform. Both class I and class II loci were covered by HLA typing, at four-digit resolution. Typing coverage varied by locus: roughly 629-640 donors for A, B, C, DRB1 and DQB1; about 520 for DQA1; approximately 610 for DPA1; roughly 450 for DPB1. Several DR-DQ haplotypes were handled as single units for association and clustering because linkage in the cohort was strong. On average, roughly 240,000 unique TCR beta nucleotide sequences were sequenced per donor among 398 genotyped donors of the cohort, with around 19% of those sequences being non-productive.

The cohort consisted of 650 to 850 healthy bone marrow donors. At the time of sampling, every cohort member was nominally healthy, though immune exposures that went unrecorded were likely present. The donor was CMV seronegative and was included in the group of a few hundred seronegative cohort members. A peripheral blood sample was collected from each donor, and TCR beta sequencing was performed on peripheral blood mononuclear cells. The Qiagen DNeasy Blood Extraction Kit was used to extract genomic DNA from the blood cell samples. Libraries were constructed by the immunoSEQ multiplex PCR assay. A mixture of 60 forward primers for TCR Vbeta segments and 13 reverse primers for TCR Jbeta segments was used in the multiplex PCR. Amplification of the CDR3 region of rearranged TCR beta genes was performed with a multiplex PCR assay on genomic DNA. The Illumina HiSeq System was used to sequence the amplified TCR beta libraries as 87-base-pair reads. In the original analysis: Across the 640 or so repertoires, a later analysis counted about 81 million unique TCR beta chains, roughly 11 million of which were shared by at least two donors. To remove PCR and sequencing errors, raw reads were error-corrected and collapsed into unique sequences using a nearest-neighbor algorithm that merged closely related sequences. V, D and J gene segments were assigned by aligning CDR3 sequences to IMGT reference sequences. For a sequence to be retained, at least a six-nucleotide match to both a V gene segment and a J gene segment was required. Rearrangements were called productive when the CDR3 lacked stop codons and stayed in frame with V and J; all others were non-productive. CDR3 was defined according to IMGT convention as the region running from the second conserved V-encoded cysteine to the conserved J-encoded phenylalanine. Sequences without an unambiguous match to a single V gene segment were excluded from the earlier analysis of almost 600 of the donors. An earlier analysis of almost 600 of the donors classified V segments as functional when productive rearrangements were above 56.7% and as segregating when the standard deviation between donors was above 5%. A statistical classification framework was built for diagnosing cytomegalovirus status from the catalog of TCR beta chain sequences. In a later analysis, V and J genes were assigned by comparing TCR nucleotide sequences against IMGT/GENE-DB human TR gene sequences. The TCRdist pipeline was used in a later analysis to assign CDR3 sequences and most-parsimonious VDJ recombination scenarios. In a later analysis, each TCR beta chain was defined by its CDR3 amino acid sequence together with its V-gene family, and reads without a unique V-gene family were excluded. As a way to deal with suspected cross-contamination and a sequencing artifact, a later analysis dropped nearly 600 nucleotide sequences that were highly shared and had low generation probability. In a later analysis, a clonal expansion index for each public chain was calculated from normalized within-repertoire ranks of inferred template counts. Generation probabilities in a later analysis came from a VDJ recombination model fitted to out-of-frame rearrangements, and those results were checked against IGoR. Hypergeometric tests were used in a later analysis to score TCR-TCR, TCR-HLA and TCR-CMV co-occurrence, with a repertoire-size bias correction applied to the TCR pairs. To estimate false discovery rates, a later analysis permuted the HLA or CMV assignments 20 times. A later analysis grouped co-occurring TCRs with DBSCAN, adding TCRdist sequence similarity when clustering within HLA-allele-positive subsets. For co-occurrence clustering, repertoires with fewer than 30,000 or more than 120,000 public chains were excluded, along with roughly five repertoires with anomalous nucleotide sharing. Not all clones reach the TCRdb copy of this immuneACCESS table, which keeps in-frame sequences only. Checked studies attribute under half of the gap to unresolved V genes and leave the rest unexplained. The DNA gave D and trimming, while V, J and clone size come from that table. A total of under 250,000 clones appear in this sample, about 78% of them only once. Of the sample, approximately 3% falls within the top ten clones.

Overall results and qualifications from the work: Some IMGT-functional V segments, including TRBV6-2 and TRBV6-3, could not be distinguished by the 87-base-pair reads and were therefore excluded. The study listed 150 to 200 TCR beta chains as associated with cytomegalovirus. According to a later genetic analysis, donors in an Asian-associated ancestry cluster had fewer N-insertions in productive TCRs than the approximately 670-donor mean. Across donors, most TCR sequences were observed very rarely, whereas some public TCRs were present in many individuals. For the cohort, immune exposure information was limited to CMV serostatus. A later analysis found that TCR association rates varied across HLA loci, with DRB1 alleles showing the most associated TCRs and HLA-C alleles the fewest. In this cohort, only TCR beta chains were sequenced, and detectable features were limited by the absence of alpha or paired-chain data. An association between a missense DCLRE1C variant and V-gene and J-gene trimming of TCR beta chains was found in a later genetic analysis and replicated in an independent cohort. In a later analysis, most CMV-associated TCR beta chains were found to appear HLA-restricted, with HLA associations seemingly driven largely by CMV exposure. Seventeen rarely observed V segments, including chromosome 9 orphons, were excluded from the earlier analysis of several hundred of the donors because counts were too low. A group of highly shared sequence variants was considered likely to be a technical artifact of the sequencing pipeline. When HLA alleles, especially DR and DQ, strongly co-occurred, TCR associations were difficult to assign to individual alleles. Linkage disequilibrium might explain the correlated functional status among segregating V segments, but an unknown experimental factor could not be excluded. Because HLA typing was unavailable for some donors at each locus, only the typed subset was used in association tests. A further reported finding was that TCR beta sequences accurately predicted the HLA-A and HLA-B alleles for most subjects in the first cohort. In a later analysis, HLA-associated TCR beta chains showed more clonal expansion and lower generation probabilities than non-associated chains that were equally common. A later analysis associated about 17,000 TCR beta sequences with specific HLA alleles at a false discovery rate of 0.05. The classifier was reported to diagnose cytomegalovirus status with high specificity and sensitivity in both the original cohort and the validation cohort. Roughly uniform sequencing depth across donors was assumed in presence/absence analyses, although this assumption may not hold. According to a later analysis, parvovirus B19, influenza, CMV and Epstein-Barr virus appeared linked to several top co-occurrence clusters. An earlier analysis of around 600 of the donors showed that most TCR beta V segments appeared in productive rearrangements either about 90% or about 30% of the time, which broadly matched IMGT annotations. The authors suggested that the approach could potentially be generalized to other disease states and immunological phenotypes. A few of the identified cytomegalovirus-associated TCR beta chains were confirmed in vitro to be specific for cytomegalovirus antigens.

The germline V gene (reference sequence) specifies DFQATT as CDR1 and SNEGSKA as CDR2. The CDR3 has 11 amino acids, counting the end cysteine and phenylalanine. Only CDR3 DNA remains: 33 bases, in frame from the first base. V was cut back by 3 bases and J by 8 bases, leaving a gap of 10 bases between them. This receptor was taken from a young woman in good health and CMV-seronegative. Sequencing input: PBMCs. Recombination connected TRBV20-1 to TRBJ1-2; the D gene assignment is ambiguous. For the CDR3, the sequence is CSASPLMGYTF. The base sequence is TGCAGTGCTAGCCCCCTAATGGGCTACACCTTC.